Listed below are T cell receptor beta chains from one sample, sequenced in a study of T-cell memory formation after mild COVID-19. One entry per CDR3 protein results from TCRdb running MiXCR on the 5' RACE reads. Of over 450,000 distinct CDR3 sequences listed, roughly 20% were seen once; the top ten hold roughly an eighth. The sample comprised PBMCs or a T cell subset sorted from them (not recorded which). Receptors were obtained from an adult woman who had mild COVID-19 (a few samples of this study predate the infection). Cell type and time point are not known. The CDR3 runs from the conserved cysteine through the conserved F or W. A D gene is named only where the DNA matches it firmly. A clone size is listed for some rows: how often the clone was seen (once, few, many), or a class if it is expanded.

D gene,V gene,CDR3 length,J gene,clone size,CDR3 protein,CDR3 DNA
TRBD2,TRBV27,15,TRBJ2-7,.,CASSTKSSGRARQYF,TGTGCCAGCAGCACTAAATCTAGCGGGAGGGCCCGACAGTACTTC
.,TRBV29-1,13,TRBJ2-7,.,CSVVEPDHYEQYF,TGCAGCGTTGTAGAACCAGACCACTACGAGCAGTACTTC
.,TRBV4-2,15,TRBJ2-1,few,CASSQDPGLYNEQFF,TGTGCCAGCAGCCAAGATCCTGGACTATACAATGAGCAGTTCTTC
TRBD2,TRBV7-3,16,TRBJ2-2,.,CASSLTLAGHTGELFF,TGTGCCAGCAGCTTAACCCTAGCGGGGCACACCGGGGAGCTGTTTTTT
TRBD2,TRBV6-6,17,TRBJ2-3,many,CASSYFTGTSGADTQYF,TGTGCCAGCAGTTACTTTACCGGGACTAGTGGCGCAGATACGCAGTATTTT
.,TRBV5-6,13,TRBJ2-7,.,CASSSLGRYEQYF,TGTGCCAGCAGCTCCCTCGGTAGGTACGAGCAGTACTTC
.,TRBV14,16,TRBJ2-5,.,CASSQADVVKVGTQYF,TGTGCCAGCAGCCAAGCGGACGTCGTTAAGGTCGGGACCCAGTACTTC
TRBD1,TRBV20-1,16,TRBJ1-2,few,CSGRLWKGAVDYGYTF,TGCAGTGGCCGTTTGTGGAAGGGGGCCGTCGACTATGGCTACACCTTC
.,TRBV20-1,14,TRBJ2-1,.,CSARRGTSYNEQFF,TGCAGTGCTAGACGCGGGACCTCCTACAATGAGCAGTTCTTC
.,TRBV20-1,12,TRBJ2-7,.,CSARAGLYEQYF,TGCAGTGCTAGGGCCGGCCTCTACGAGCAGTACTTC
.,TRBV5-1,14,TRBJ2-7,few,CASSLDGPHYEQYF,TGCGCCAGCAGCTTGGACGGGCCTCACTACGAGCAGTACTTC
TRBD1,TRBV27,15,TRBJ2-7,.,CASSQPGTGLNEQYF,TGTGCCAGCAGTCAACCTGGGACAGGACTAAACGAGCAGTACTTC
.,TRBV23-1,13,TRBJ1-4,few,CASSQSKGEKLFF,TGCGCCAGCAGTCAATCGAAGGGGGAAAAACTGTTTTTT
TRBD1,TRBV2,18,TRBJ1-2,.,CANSDGTGGSVLIYGYTF,TGTGCCAACAGTGATGGAACAGGGGGCTCGGTTTTAATCTATGGCTACACCTTC
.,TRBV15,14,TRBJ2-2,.,CATSRGQLTGELFF,TGTGCCACCAGCAGAGGACAGCTCACCGGGGAGCTGTTTTTT
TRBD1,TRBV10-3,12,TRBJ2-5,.,CAAGDSQETQYF,TGTGCCGCTGGGGACAGCCAAGAGACCCAGTACTTC
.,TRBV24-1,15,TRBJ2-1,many,CATSDGIRGFAEQFF,TGTGCCACCAGTGATGGGATTCGAGGATTCGCTGAGCAGTTCTTC
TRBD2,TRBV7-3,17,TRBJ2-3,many,CASSSPEAGGTQGTQYF,TGTGCCAGCAGCTCGCCCGAGGCGGGGGGGACTCAGGGGACGCAGTATTTT
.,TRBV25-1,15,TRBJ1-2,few,CASSQTSAANYGYTF,TGTGCCAGCAGCCAGACCTCGGCGGCAAACTATGGCTACACCTTC
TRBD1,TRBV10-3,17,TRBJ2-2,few,CAISRQTGAGNTGELFF,TGTGCCATCAGTCGACAGACAGGGGCGGGTAACACCGGGGAGCTGTTTTTT
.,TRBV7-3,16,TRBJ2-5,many,CASSLTVSRNQETQYF,TGTGCCAGCAGCTTAACGGTCTCCCGCAACCAAGAGACCCAGTACTTC